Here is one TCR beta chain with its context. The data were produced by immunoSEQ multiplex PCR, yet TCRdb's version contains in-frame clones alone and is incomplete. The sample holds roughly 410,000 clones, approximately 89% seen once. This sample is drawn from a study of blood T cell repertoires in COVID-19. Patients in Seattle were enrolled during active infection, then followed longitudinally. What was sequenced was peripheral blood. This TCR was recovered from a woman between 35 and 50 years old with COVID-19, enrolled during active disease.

Written as DNA, the CDR3 is TGTGCCAGCAGCCTCGACAGGGTAGGACAGCCCCAGCATTTT. This translates into CASSLDRVGQPQHF. The chain combines TRBV5-4 with TRBJ1-5, with 7 bases that match TRBD1. CDR3 length: 14 amino acids. Trimming cost V 4 bases and J 7 bases; bases outside gene matches: 8. Per germline, CDR1 SGHNT and CDR2 YYREEE (reference sequence).